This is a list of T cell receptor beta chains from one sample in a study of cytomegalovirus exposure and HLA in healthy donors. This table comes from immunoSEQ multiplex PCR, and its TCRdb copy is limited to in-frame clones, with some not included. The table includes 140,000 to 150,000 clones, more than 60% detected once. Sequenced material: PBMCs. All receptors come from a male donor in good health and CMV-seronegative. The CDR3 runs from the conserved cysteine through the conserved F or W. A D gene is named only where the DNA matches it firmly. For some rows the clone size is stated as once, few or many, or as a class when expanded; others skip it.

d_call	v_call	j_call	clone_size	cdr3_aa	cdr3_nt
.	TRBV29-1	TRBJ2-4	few	CSVAHKNIQYF	TGCAGCGTTGCACACAAAAACATTCAGTACTTC
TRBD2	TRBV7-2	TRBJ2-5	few	CASGPPGLPETQYF	TGTGCCAGCGGACCACCGGGACTACCTGAGACCCAGTACTTC
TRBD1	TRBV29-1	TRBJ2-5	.	CSVETGTAQETQYF	TGCAGCGTGGAAACCGGGACAGCCCAAGAGACCCAGTACTTC
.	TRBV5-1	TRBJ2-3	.	CASSLGAADLLSTDTQYF	TGCGCCAGCAGCTTGGGTGCGGCCGACCTCTTGAGCACAGATACGCAGTATTTT
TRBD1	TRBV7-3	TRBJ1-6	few	CASSLSGTGYSPLHF	TGTGCCAGCAGCTTAAGTGGGACAGGGTACTCACCCCTCCACTTT
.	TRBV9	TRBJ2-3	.	CASSSPTPPTSTDTQYF	TGTGCCAGCAGCTCACCGACCCCTCCGACTAGCACAGATACGCAGTATTTT
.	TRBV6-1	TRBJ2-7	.	CASSETRDTYYEQYF	TGTGCCAGCAGTGAAACCCGGGACACATATTACGAGCAGTACTTC
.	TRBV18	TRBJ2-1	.	CASSPPLNEQFF	TGTGCCAGCTCACCACCGTTAAATGAGCAGTTCTTC
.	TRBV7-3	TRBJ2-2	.	CASSLMEGALAGELFF	TGTGCCAGCAGCTTAATGGAGGGGGCGCTGGCCGGGGAGCTGTTTTTT
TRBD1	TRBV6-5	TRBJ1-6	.	CASTPGQGAIPLHF	TGTGCCAGCACCCCCGGACAGGGGGCCATCCCCCTCCACTTT
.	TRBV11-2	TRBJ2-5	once	CASSLGTSWETQYF	TGTGCCAGCAGCTTAGGCACTAGCTGGGAGACCCAGTACTTC
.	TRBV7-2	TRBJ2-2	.	CASSRGYGELFF	TGTGCCAGCAGCCGGGGGTACGGGGAGCTGTTTTTT
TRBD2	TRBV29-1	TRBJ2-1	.	CSVEVGGGWDEQFF	TGCAGCGTTGAAGTTGGGGGGGGGTGGGATGAGCAGTTCTTC
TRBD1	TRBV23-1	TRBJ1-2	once	CASSPDDREVYGYTF	TGCGCCAGCAGTCCGGATGACAGGGAGGTCTATGGCTACACCTTC
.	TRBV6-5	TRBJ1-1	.	CTSSYGGRGNTEAFF	TGTACCAGCAGTTACGGGGGCCGGGGGAACACTGAAGCTTTCTTT
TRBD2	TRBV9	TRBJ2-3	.	CASSVLAGWSTDTQYF	TGTGCCAGCAGCGTCCTAGCGGGGTGGAGCACAGATACGCAGTATTTT
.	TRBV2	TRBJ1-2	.	CASSALGPYGYTF	TGTGCCAGCAGTGCTCTGGGGCCCTATGGCTACACCTTC
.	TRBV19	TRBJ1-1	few	CASSMAGFNSEAFF	TGTGCCAGTAGTATGGCAGGGTTTAATTCTGAGGCTTTCTTT
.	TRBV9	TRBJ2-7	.	CASSVGPGSYEQYF	TGTGCCAGCAGCGTAGGGCCGGGATCGTACGAGCAGTACTTC
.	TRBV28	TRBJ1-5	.	CASSPSGRDSNQPQHF	TGTGCCAGCAGTCCATCGGGCAGGGATAGCAATCAGCCCCAGCATTTT
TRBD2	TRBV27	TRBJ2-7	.	CASTRGGSSYEQYF	TGTGCCAGCACCCGGGGGGGGAGCTCCTACGAGCAGTACTTC
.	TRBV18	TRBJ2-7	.	CASSPAAATYEQYF	TGTGCCAGCTCACCCGCGGCCGCTACCTACGAGCAGTACTTC
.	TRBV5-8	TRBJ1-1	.	CASSLDPGVTEAFF	TGTGCCAGCAGCTTGGATCCCGGGGTCACTGAAGCTTTCTTT
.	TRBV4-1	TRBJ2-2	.	CASSQPVVGLLNGELFF	TGCGCCAGCAGCCAACCGGTGGTGGGACTGCTGAACGGGGAGCTGTTTTTT
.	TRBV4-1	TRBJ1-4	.	CASSQTPGDEKLFF	TGCGCCAGCAGCCAAACGCCAGGCGACGAAAAACTGTTTTTT
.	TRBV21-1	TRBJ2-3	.	CASSKDLRTGRADTQYF	TGTGCCAGCAGCAAAGATTTAAGGACAGGGAGGGCAGATACGCAGTATTTT
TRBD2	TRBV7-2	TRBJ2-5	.	CASSRRTSGGAETQYF	TGTGCCAGCAGCCGCCGGACTAGCGGGGGGGCGGAGACCCAGTACTTC
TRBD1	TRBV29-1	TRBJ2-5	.	CSVGTGGSETQYF	TGCAGCGTTGGGACAGGGGGCTCGGAGACCCAGTACTTC
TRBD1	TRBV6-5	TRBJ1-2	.	CASSYAGTGAYGYTF	TGTGCCAGCAGTTACGCCGGGACAGGGGCCTATGGCTACACCTTC
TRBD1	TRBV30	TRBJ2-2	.	CAWSVHRGNINTGELFF	TGTGCCTGGAGTGTACACAGGGGCAATATTAACACCGGGGAGCTGTTTTTT
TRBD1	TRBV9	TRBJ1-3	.	CASSSRQGSGNTIYF	TGTGCCAGCAGCTCTCGACAGGGAAGCGGAAACACCATATATTTT
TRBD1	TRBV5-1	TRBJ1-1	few	CASSYTGGTEAFF	TGCGCCAGCAGCTACACAGGGGGCACTGAAGCTTTCTTT
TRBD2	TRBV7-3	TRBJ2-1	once	CASSPRPSGGAYNEQFF	TGTGCCAGCAGCCCACGGCCTAGCGGGGGGGCCTACAATGAGCAGTTCTTC
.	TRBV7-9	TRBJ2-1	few	CASSFQGWQFF	TGTGCCAGCAGCTTCCAGGGTTGGCAGTTCTTC
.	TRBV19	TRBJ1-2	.	CASSMRTGSDGYTF	TGTGCCAGTAGTATGAGAACAGGGAGTGATGGCTACACCTTC
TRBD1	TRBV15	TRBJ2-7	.	CATSRGGTGLYEQYF	TGTGCCACCAGCAGAGGGGGGACAGGGCTCTACGAGCAGTACTTC
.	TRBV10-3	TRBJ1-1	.	CAISESEAGKDEAFF	TGTGCCATCAGTGAGTCGGAGGCGGGGAAAGACGAAGCTTTCTTT
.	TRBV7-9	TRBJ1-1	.	CASSWTRNTEAFF	TGTGCCAGCAGCTGGACACGAAACACTGAAGCTTTCTTT
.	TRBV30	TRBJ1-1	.	CAWKVGPGNTEAFF	TGTGCCTGGAAGGTGGGGCCCGGAAACACTGAAGCTTTCTTT
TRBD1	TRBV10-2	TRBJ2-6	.	CASSPGTGSGANVLTF	TGCGCCAGCAGTCCCGGGACAGGGTCCGGGGCCAACGTCCTGACTTTC